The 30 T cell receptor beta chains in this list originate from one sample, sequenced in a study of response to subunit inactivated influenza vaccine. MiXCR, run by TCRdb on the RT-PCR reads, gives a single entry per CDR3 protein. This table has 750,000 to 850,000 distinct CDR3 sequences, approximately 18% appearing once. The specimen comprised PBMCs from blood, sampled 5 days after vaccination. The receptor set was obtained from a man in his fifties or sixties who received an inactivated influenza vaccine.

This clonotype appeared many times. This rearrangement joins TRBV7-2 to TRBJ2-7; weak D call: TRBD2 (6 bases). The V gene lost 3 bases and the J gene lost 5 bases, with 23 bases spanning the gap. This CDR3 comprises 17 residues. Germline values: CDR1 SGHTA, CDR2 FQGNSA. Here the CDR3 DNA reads TGTGCCAGCAGCTTGAACCCCTCGCGGGGACCCCGAAACGAGCAGTACTTC. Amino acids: CASSLNPSRGPRNEQYF.

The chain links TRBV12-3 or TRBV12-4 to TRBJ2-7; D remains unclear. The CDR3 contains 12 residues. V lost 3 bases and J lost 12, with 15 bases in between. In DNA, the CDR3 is TGTGCCAGCAGTTTGGCGTTAAGCGTTCGGTACTTC. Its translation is CASSLALSVRYF.

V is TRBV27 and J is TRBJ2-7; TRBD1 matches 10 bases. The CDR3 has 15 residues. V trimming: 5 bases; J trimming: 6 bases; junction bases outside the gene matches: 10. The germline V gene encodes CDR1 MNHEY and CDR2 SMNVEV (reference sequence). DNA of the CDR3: TGTGCCAGCAGTATCAGGACAGGGGGTTGGGCCGAGCAGTACTTC. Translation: CASSIRTGGWAEQYF.

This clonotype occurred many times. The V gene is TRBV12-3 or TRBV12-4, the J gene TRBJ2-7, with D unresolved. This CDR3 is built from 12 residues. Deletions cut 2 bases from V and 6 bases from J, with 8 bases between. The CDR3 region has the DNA TGTGCCAGCAGTTTATCCGGGTCCGAGCAGTACTTC. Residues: CASSLSGSEQYF.

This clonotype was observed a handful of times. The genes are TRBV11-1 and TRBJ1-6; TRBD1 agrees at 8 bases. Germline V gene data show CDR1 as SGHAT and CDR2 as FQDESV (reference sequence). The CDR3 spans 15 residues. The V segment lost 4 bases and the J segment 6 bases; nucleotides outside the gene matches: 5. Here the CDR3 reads CASSWDGQGNSPLHF. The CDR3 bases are TGTGCCAGCAGCTGGGATGGACAGGGTAATTCACCCCTCCACTTT.

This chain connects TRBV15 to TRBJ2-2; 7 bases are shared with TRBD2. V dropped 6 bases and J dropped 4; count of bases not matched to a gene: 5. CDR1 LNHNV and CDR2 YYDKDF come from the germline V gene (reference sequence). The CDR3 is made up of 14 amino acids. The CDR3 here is CATRAREFTGELFF. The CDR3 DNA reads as TGTGCCACCAGGGCGCGGGAGTTCACCGGGGAGCTGTTTTTT. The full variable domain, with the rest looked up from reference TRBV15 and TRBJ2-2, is DAMVIQNPRYQVTQFGKPVTLSCSQTLNHNVMYWYQQKSSQAPKLLFHYYDKDFNNEADTPDNFQSRRPNTSFCFLDIRSPGLGDTAMYLCATRAREFTGELFFGEGSRLTVL.

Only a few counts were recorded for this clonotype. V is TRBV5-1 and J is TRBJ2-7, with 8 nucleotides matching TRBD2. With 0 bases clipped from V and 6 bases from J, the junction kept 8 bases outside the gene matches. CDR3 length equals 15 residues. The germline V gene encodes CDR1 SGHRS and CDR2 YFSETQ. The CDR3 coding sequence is TGCGCCAGCAGCTTGGAGCTGGGACTAGAGGGCGAGCAGTACTTC. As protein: CASSLELGLEGEQYF.

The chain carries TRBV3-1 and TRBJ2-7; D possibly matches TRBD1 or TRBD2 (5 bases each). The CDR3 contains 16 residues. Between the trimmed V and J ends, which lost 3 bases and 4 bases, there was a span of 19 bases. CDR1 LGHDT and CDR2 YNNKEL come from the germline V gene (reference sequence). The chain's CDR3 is CASSHPTLEGLYEQYF. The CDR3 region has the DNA TGTGCCAGCAGCCATCCGACTCTCGAGGGGCTTTACGAGCAGTACTTC.

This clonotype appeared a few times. The CDR3 DNA is TGTGCCAGCAGTTACTCGGGCAGGGAGGGGGAGACCCAGTACTTC. Protein sequence: CASSYSGREGETQYF. The V gene is TRBV6-5, the J gene TRBJ2-5; 7 bases are shared with TRBD2. The V gene's germline CDR1 is MNHEY and CDR2 SVGAGI. Trimming removed 0 bases from V and 5 bases from J; junction bases left unmatched: 6. The CDR3 runs to 15 residues.

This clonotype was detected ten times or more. CDR3 sequence: CSARDWLPEGARGTQYF. The DNA of the CDR3 is TGCAGTGCTAGAGATTGGTTGCCGGAAGGGGCCCGAGGTACGCAGTATTTT. J is TRBJ2-3 and V is TRBV20-1, with a weak D call TRBD1 (5 bases). V shed 0 bases and J shed 8 bases, with 24 bases lying between them. Germline V gene data show CDR1 as DFQATT and CDR2 as SNEGSKA (reference sequence). This CDR3 has 17 residues.

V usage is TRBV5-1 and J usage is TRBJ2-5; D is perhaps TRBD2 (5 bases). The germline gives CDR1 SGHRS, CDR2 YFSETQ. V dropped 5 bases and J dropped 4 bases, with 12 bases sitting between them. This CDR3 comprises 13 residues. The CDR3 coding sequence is TGCGCCAGCAGGCTGGACGGGGTAGAGACCCAGTACTTC. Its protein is CASRLDGVETQYF.

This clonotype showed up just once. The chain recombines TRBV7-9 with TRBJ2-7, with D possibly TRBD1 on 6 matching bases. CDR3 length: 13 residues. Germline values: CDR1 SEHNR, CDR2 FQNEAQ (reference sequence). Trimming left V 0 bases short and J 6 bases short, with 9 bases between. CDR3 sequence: CASSLAGAPEQYF. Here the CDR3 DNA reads TGTGCCAGCAGCTTAGCGGGGGCCCCCGAGCAGTACTTC. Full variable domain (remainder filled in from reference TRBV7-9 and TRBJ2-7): DTGVSQNPRHKITKRGQNVTFRCDPISEHNRLYWYRQTLGQGPEFLTYFQNEAQLEKSRLLSDRFSAERPKGSFSTLEIQRTEQGDSAMYLCASSLAGAPEQYFGPGTRLTVT.

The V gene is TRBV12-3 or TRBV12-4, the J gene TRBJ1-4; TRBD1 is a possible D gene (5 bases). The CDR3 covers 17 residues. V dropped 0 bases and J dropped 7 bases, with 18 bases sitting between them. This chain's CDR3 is CASSLAAGGREGEKLFF. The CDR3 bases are TGTGCCAGCAGTTTAGCCGCGGGTGGCAGGGAAGGTGAAAAACTGTTTTTT.

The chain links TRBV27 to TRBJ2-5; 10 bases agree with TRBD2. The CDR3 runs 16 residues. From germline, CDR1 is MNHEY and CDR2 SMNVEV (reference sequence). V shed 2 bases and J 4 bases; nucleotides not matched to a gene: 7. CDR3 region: CASSLTPSGSLETQYF. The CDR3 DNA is TGTGCCAGCAGTTTAACCCCTAGCGGGAGTTTAGAGACCCAGTACTTC.

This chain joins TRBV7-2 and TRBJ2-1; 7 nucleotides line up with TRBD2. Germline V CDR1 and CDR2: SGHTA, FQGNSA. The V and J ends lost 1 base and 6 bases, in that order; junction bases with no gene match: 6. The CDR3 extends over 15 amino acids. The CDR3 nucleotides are TGTGCCAGCAGCTTAGGACTGACTAGCAGCAATGAGCAGTTCTTC. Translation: CASSLGLTSSNEQFF.

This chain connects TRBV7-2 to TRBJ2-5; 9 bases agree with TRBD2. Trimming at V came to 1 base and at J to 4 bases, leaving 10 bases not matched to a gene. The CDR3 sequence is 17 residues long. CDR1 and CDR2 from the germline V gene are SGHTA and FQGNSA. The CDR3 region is CASSLVGGGGLPETQYF. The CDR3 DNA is TGTGCCAGCAGCTTAGTGGGCGGGGGGGGCCTTCCAGAGACCCAGTACTTC.

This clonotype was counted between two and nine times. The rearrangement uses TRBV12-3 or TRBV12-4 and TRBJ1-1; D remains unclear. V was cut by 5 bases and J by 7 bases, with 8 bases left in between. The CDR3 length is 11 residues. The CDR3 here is CASSIRVEAFF. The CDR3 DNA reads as TGTGCCAGCAGTATCCGGGTTGAAGCTTTCTTT.

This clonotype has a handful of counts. CDR3 coding DNA: TGCAGTGCTAGAGATCTGGTCAGGGCCTACGAGCAGTACTTC. Translation gives CSARDLVRAYEQYF. The J gene is TRBJ2-7, the V gene TRBV20-1; weak D call: TRBD1 (5 bases). There are 14 residues in the CDR3. The germline V and J ends were trimmed by 0 bases and 2 bases, with 11 bases remaining between them. CDR1 and CDR2 (germline): DFQATT, SNEGSKA (reference sequence).

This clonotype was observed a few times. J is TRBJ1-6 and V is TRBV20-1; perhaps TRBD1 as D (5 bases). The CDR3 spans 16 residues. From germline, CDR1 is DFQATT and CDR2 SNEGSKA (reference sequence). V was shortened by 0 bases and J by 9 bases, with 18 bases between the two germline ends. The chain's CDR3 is CSARDIRVGLSSPLHF. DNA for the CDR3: TGCAGTGCTAGAGATATCAGGGTTGGGTTAAGTTCACCCCTCCACTTT.

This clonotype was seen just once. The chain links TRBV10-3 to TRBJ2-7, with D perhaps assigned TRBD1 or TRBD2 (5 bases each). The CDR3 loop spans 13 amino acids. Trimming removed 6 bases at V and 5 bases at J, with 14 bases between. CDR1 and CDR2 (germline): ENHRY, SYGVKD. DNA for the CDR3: TGTGCCATCAGGGCTGGGGGAGTGAACGAGCAGTACTTC. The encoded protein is CAIRAGGVNEQYF.

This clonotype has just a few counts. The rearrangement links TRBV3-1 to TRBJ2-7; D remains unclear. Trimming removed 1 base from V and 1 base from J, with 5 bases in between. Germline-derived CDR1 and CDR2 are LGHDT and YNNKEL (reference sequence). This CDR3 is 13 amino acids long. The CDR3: CASSQVPSYEQYF. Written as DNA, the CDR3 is TGTGCCAGCAGCCAAGTCCCTTCCTACGAGCAGTACTTC.

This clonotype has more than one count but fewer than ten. The CDR3 DNA is TGTGCTGTCGGAAATAATTCACCCCTCCACTTT. Protein sequence: CAVGNNSPLHF. V is TRBV6-5 and J is TRBJ1-6; no definite D call. This CDR3 region has 11 residues. The germline CDR1 and CDR2 sequences are MNHEY and SVGAGI.

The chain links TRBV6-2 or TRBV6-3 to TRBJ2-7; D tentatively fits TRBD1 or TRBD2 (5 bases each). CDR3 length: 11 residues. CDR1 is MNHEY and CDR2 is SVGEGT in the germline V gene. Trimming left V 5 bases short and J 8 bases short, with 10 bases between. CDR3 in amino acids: CASSRGRQQYF. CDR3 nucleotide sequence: TGTGCCAGCAGTCGGGGCCGGCAGCAGTACTTC.

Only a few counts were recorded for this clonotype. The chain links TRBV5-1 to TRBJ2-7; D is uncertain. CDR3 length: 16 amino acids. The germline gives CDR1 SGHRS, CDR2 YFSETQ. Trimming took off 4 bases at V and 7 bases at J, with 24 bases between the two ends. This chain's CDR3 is CASSLQYHGGLGEQYF. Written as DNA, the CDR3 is TGCGCCAGCAGCCTCCAGTATCACGGTGGGTTGGGAGAGCAGTACTTC.

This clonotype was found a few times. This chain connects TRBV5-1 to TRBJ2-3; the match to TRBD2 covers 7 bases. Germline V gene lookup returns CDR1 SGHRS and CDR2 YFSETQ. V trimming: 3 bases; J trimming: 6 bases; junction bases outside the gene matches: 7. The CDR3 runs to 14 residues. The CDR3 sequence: CASSSGEGGDTQYF. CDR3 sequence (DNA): TGCGCCAGCAGCTCGGGAGAGGGAGGGGATACGCAGTATTTT.

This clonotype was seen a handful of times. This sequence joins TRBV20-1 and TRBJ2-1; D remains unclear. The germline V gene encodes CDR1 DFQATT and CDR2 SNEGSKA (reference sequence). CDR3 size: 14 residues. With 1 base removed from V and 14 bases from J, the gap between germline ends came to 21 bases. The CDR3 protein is CSARAPDGSDLEFF. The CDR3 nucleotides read TGCAGTGCTAGAGCCCCTGATGGGTCGGATTTAGAGTTCTTC.

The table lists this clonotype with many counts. CDR3 nucleotide sequence: TGTGCCAGCAGCTTGGGGGGACCTCAGAATGAGCAGTTCTTC. Translated, it gives CASSLGGPQNEQFF. The chain recombines TRBV7-2 with TRBJ2-1, with D perhaps TRBD2 (6 bases). V was trimmed by 3 bases and J by 7 bases, leaving 13 bases between them. CDR3 length: 14 residues. Germline V lookup: CDR1 SGHTA, CDR2 FQGNSA.

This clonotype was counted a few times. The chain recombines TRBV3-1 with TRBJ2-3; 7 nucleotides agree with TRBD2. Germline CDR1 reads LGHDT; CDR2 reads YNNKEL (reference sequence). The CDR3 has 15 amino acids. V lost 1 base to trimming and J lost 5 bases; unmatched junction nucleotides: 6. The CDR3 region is CASSQVYGGRDTQYF. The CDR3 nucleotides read TGTGCCAGCAGCCAAGTCTACGGCGGGAGAGATACGCAGTATTTT.

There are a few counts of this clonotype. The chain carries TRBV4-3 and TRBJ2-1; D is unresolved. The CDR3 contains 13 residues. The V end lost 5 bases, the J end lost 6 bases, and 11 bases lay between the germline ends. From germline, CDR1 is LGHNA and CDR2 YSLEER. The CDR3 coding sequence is TGCGCCAGCAGCAGAGAACCGGGCAATGAGCAGTTCTTC. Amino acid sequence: CASSREPGNEQFF.

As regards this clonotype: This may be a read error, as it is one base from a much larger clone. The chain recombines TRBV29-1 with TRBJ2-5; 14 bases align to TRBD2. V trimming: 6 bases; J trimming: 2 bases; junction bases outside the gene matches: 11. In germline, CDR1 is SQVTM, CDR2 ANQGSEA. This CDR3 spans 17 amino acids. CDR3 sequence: CSVTSGRALPMQETQYF. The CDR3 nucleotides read TGCAGCGTGACTAGCGGGAGGGCCCTCCCCATGCAAGAGACCCAGTACTTC.